The rows below give T cell receptor beta chains drawn from one sample of a study of metastatic and nonmetastatic thyroid tumors. TCRdb re-analyzed the PCR reads using MiXCR. Of some 54,000 clones listed, more than 15% are singletons. Sequencing input: blood. Receptors were obtained from a female donor with papillary thyroid cancer or a benign thyroid nodule (not recorded which). Some clones in this sample may be carry-over from other donors' samples. CDR3s include the opening cysteine and the closing phenylalanine or tryptophan. The D gene is left open where the match is weak. Clone size appears in some rows only: once, few, many, or a class for an expanded clone.

size: many; D: TRBD2; J: TRBJ2-1; V: TRBV24-1; DNA: TGTGCCACCAGTGATAGTAGCGGGATTTCCTACAATGAGCAGTTCTTC; CDR3: CATSDSSGISYNEQFF
size: few; D: TRBD2; J: TRBJ2-7; V: TRBV15; DNA: TGTGCCACCAGCCCCGGGACTAGCGCGTACGAGCAGTACTTC; CDR3: CATSPGTSAYEQYF
size: few; D: NA; J: TRBJ1-5; V: TRBV6-1; DNA: TGTGCCATCTGTCTTCAAGGACAGCCCCAGCATTTT; CDR3: CAICLQGQPQHF
size: many; D: NA; J: TRBJ2-1; V: TRBV5-4; DNA: TGTGCCAGCAGCCATCGCAATGAGCAGTTCTTC; CDR3: CASSHRNEQFF
size: many; D: NA; J: TRBJ2-1; V: TRBV28; DNA: TGTGCCAGCAGTTTATGGGAGAATGAGCAGTTCTTC; CDR3: CASSLWENEQFF
size: many; D: NA; J: TRBJ1-2; V: TRBV2; DNA: TGTGCCAGCAGCGCACAGGGTTACTATGGCTACACCTTC; CDR3: CASSAQGYYGYTF
size: many; D: NA; J: TRBJ1-2; V: TRBV28; DNA: TGTGCCAGCAGTTCAAGCGGCTACACCTTC; CDR3: CASSSSGYTF
size: many; D: NA; J: TRBJ1-4; V: TRBV25-1; DNA: TGTGCCAGCAGTGAGAGGGGGAGGGCTAATGAAAAACTGTTTTTT; CDR3: CASSERGRANEKLFF
size: few; D: NA; J: TRBJ1-4; V: TRBV19; DNA: TGTGCCAGTAGTATAGGTACCGGGAGTGAAAAACTGTTTTTT; CDR3: CASSIGTGSEKLFF
size: medium-sized; D: NA; J: TRBJ2-2; V: TRBV6-1; DNA: TGTGCCAGCACTTCGACTGAGACCGGGGAGCTGTTTTTT; CDR3: CASTSTETGELFF
size: many; D: TRBD1; J: TRBJ1-6; V: TRBV27; DNA: TGTGCCAGCAGTTCGATGGGACAGAAAAATTCACCCCTCCACTTT; CDR3: CASSSMGQKNSPLHF
size: many; D: NA; J: TRBJ2-3; V: TRBV9; DNA: TGTGCCAGCAGCGTAGAGTTTGGTACGCAGTATTTT; CDR3: CASSVEFGTQYF
size: NA; D: TRBD1; J: TRBJ2-5; V: TRBV28; DNA: TGTGCCAGCAGCCGAAAACGACAGGGGCTTGAGACCCAGTACTTC; CDR3: CASSRKRQGLETQYF
size: NA; D: NA; J: TRBJ2-6; V: TRBV2; DNA: TGTCTCTCCTCCCGGGGTGGTTCCAACGTCCTGACTTTC; CDR3: CLSSRGGSNVLTF
size: many; D: TRBD1; J: TRBJ2-2; V: TRBV27; DNA: TGTGCCAGCAGTGTACAGGGGATGTATTCCGGGGAGCTGTTTTTT; CDR3: CASSVQGMYSGELFF
size: once; D: NA; J: TRBJ2-2; V: TRBV20-1; DNA: TGCAGTGCTACTCCATTCGCGGGGAGTGTCGGGGGGCTGTTTTTT; CDR3: CSATPFAGSVGGLFF
size: few; D: NA; J: TRBJ1-1; V: TRBV27; DNA: TGTGCCATCAGTCCATACGGTACAGGCACTGAAGCTTTCTTT; CDR3: CAISPYGTGTEAFF
size: many; D: NA; J: TRBJ1-1; V: TRBV5-4; DNA: TGTGCCAGCAGCTTGGTAACCTGGCAGCAGAAACAAAGAGGGAACACTGAAGCTTTCTTT; CDR3: CASSLVTWQQKQRGNTEAFF
size: few; D: NA; J: TRBJ2-7; V: TRBV6-1; DNA: TGTGCCAGCAAGTCAGCTCTACTTGCCTACGAGCAGTACTTC; CDR3: CASKSALLAYEQYF
size: NA; D: NA; J: TRBJ2-1; V: TRBV5-1; DNA: TGCGCCAGCAGCGATCTAGCGATTCGTTTCGACAATGAGCAGTTCTTC; CDR3: CASSDLAIRFDNEQFF